These T cell receptor beta chains were read from a single sample in a study of T cell responses to AZD1222 COVID-19 vaccine. Clones were read by immunoSEQ multiplex PCR, and TCRdb kept only the in-frame ones, dropping some. The sample records approximately 150,000 clones, over 85% being singletons. This sample comprised peripheral blood, obtained 28 days after the second AZD1222 dose. These receptors all stem from an adult who received the AZD1222 COVID-19 vaccine. The conserved cysteine and the conserved F or W are not part of the CDR3 here.

V	J	CDR3
TRBV19	TRBJ2-7	ASRPGLLGGSYEQY
TRBV2	TRBJ1-5	ASSTWGGWGNQPQH
TRBV6-2/TRBV6-3	TRBJ1-5	ASSYPGPRTQH
TRBV13	TRBJ2-5	ASSFTPYQETQY
TRBV9	TRBJ1-6	ASSRDRGLSYNSPLH
TRBV15	TRBJ1-5	ATSRGTGDQPQH
TRBV5-8	TRBJ2-7	ASSLVFGTASYEQY
TRBV29-1	TRBJ2-6	SVDQEFSGANVLT
TRBV19	TRBJ2-3	ASSIGGRPTDTQY
TRBV29-1	TRBJ2-5	SAKRLAGGVEKETQY
TRBV7-8	TRBJ1-1	ASSPQTPGDTEAF
TRBV6-5	TRBJ2-1	ASRDPEQF
TRBV4-3	TRBJ2-3	ASSQANGDTQY
TRBV2	TRBJ1-1	ASSEGVNTEAF
TRBV4-1	TRBJ1-3	ASSHSTLNPGNTIY
TRBV4-1	TRBJ2-5	ASSQENFRETQY
TRBV27	TRBJ2-3	AAARAEGGTDTQY
TRBV12-3/TRBV12-4	TRBJ1-5	ASRGDRGQPQH
TRBV19	TRBJ2-3	ASSIEGSVHPDTQY
TRBV19	TRBJ2-7	ASSMQGGAYEQY
TRBV19	TRBJ1-1	ASRRQGMNTEAF
TRBV4-1	TRBJ2-7	ASSQLEGIEEQY
TRBV7-9	TRBJ2-1	ASSYQGADEQF
TRBV5-4	TRBJ1-2	ASSWGQVARDGYT
TRBV18	TRBJ2-1	ASSPGTSGRNEQF
TRBV11-2	TRBJ2-7	ASRGEGSEQY
TRBV19	TRBJ1-1	ASIRTDRNTEAF
TRBV18	TRBJ1-4	ASSPGATNEKLF
TRBV6-1	TRBJ1-3	ASSEPTGPGNTIY
TRBV25-1	TRBJ1-6	ASSETPGSSYNSPLH
TRBV18	TRBJ2-2	ASSPVALTGLAVNTGELF
TRBV18	TRBJ2-7	ASSPPDRGGREQY
TRBV29-1	TRBJ2-1	SVGGRTTPSYNEQF
TRBV6-2/TRBV6-3	TRBJ1-1	ASSYSGGTEAF
TRBV5-1	TRBJ2-7	ASSPGQSSDEQY
TRBV28	TRBJ1-2	ASIRSGNYGYT
TRBV4-1	TRBJ2-3	ASSQDQGQGADTQY
TRBV7-2	TRBJ1-6	ASSPGGGGTDSPLH
TRBV6-2/TRBV6-3	TRBJ1-2	ASSYPRQHYGYT
TRBV9	TRBJ1-2	ASSPSTGGIYGYT
TRBV4-3	TRBJ1-2	ASSQDSTGRGYT
TRBV4-3	TRBJ1-2	ASSQGPGTGVGGYT
TRBV7-8	TRBJ2-7	ASSLEGGPSNEQY
TRBV9	TRBJ2-1	ASSVASGQLINEQF
TRBV7-3	TRBJ1-4	ASSFRYGGTNEKLF
TRBV4-3	TRBJ2-1	ASSPGTRGAYEQF